Listed below are T cell receptor beta chains from one sample, sequenced in a study of blood T cells in healthy people across ages. Each CDR3 protein gets one entry after TCRdb re-called the 5' RACE reads with MiXCR. The sample lists around 800,000 distinct CDR3 sequences; about 55% were seen once. Sequencing was done on a sample of blood. All receptors come from an elderly man in good health. The CDR3 runs from the conserved cysteine through the conserved F or W. Fields, in order: J gene, clone size, D gene, V gene, CDR3 DNA, CDR3 protein. D genes are given only for firm matches. Expanded clones get a size class; other rows say once, few or many, or leave the size out.

TRBJ1-5 NA NA TRBV6-1 TGTGCCAGCAGTCATTTCTCGGATGAAAGCAATCAGCCCCAGCATTTT CASSHFSDESNQPQHF
TRBJ2-5 NA TRBD2 TRBV24-1 TGTGCCACCAGTGATCCGGGACTAGCGGGATCCCAAGAGACCCAGTACTTC CATSDPGLAGSQETQYF
TRBJ2-1 NA TRBD1 TRBV4-1 TGCGCCAGCGGGGACAGGTTTACCTACAATGAGCAGTTCTTC CASGDRFTYNEQFF
TRBJ1-2 NA NA TRBV6-4 TGTGCCAGCAGTGACGGCAGGGGCTATGGCTACACCTTC CASSDGRGYGYTF
TRBJ1-5 NA NA TRBV7-2 TGTGCCAGCAGCTTAGCATCCTGGCCACAGCATTTT CASSLASWPQHF
TRBJ2-5 NA TRBD2 TRBV29-1 TGCAGCTCAGGACTAGCGGACAATGAGCAGTACTTC CSSGLADNEQYF
TRBJ2-5 NA NA TRBV5-1 TGCGCCAGCAGCTCAATTCCCGGGGGGACCCAGTACTTC CASSSIPGGTQYF
TRBJ2-1 NA NA TRBV7-9 TGTGCCAGCAGCTTACAGGGATTCGAGCAGTTCTTC CASSLQGFEQFF
TRBJ2-5 NA TRBD1 TRBV2 TGTGCCACGAAGGGGGGACAGGGGTCGGAGACCCAGTACTTC CATKGGQGSETQYF
TRBJ1-6 NA NA TRBV5-1 TGCGCCAGCACTAGCCTGGACAGTAAAGGATCACCCCTCCACTTT CASTSLDSKGSPLHF
TRBJ2-5 once NA TRBV29-1 TGCAGCGTTGGTTGGCGCGGCAATGAGCAGTACTTC CSVGWRGNEQYF
TRBJ2-6 NA NA TRBV13 TGTGCCAGCAGCCCCCCAGCTAGCGTGGGCTCTGGGGCCAACGTCCTGACTTTC CASSPPASVGSGANVLTF
TRBJ2-7 few NA TRBV20-1 TGCAGTGCTAGAGAGAGGACCAGATCGGCCGAGCAGTACTTC CSARERTRSAEQYF
TRBJ2-3 few TRBD2 TRBV6-1 TGTGCCAGCAGTACCACCAGAGCGGGAGGAATTACAGATACGCAGTATTTT CASSTTRAGGITDTQYF
TRBJ2-3 few TRBD1 TRBV11-3 TGTGCCAGCAGCGAAGGCAGGGGGCGGACAGATACGCAGTATTTT CASSEGRGRTDTQYF
TRBJ1-1 NA NA TRBV5-1 TGCGCCAGTAGCTTGGAAGGGCTCGGCACTGAAGCTTTCTTT CASSLEGLGTEAFF
TRBJ2-2 NA NA TRBV12-3/TRBV12-4 TGTGCCAGCAGTTTAGCCCTGGGCACCGGGGAGCTGTTTTTT CASSLALGTGELFF
TRBJ2-3 few NA TRBV5-1 TGCGCCAGCAGCGACAGGATGGACACAGATACGCAGTATTTT CASSDRMDTDTQYF
TRBJ2-4 NA NA TRBV5-1 TGCGCCAGCAGCTCGACAGGGACTGCAACCAAAAACATTCAGTACTTC CASSSTGTATKNIQYF
TRBJ1-1 NA NA TRBV5-5 TGTGCCAGCAGCTTGATTCCGGGACCAATGAACACTGAAGCTTTCTTT CASSLIPGPMNTEAFF
TRBJ2-3 few TRBD1 TRBV7-2 TGTGCCAGCAGCCCTGGCGACCGGGACAGGGCGTTGCACAGATACGCGTATTTT CASSPGDRDRALHRYAYF
TRBJ2-3 NA TRBD2 TRBV19 TGTGCCAGTACCCCGACTAGCGGGCTACGAGGAGATACGCAGTATTTT CASTPTSGLRGDTQYF
TRBJ2-1 NA NA TRBV9 TGTGCCAGCAGCGTAAACGGGCTTAACTCCTACAATGAGCAGTTCTTC CASSVNGLNSYNEQFF
TRBJ1-1 NA TRBD1 TRBV11-1 TGTGCCAGCAGCGGAGGACAGGTGGGAGACACTGAAGCTTTCTTT CASSGGQVGDTEAFF
TRBJ2-7 once NA TRBV9 TGTGCCAGCAGCGCTCAGGGGGGTGAGCAGTACTTC CASSAQGGEQYF
TRBJ2-7 few TRBD1 TRBV10-3 TGTGCCATCAGTGAACGGACAGGGGGCTACGAGCAGTACTTC CAISERTGGYEQYF